This is a list of T cell receptor beta chains from one sample in a study of blood T cell repertoires in COVID-19. Using immunoSEQ multiplex PCR, the repertoire was profiled, and TCRdb retains in-frame clones only, with some absent. In the table there are about 200,000 clones, 80% to 90% of which are singletons. Input material: peripheral blood. The source is a woman aged 45 to 65 with acute or convalescent COVID-19. The conserved cysteine and the conserved F or W are not part of the CDR3 here. Each record gives: V gene, J gene, CDR3 length, CDR3 protein.

>TRBV6-5|TRBJ1-4|12
ASTRSADSQKLF
>TRBV19|TRBJ2-7|16
ASSSSPRLAGGIYEQY
>TRBV7-8|TRBJ2-1|16
ASSPGAKSGSSYNEQF
>TRBV7-7|TRBJ2-6|13
ASSPLISGANVLT
>TRBV10-3|TRBJ1-3|14
AISRTGGISGNTIY
>TRBV6-5|TRBJ2-1|12
ASRTGQAFNEQF
>TRBV10-2|TRBJ2-5|13
ASSGRMRDQETQY
>TRBV19|TRBJ2-4|13
ASSRRQAAKNIQY
>TRBV6-6|TRBJ2-5|11
ASNPHRQETQY
>TRBV7-8|TRBJ2-1|13
ASSLVLAGTGEQF
>TRBV5-4|TRBJ2-3|16
ASSHIGIKRVLPRTQY
>TRBV3-1/TRBV3-2|TRBJ2-7|12
ASSQEGAGREQY
>TRBV30|TRBJ2-2|13
AWSESGRAGGELF
>TRBV20-1|TRBJ2-4|12
SASPGLLRNIQY
>TRBV7-2|TRBJ1-5|14
ASSLGSRGANQPQH
>TRBV7-2|TRBJ2-7|12
ASSLPGLSYEQY
>TRBV6-5|TRBJ2-7|11
ASSYSPTYEQY
>TRBV2|TRBJ2-1|13
ASSLTSGANNEQF
>TRBV5-1|TRBJ2-2|13
ASSLAISDHGELF
>TRBV7-3|TRBJ2-3|13
ASSLGRGGTDTQY
>TRBV15|TRBJ2-5|11
ATSRAPGETQY
>TRBV7-9|TRBJ2-3|14
ASSQGTSVAGDTQY
>TRBV5-1|TRBJ1-6|15
ASSLTGSSSYNSPLH
>TRBV11-3|TRBJ2-5|10
ASSRVQETQY
>TRBV7-2|TRBJ2-7|13
ASSTPREDKKVQY
>TRBV10-3|TRBJ2-7|11
AISPQDSYEQY
>TRBV19|TRBJ1-2|13
ASTPLNGDHYGYT
>TRBV7-2|TRBJ2-1|16
ASSLASGGGSHFSEQF
>TRBV5-5|TRBJ1-1|15
ASSLTPPGGEGTEAF
>TRBV2|TRBJ1-1|12
ASSVMAGGLEAF
>TRBV27|TRBJ1-4|14
ASSSDRSPNFEKLF
>TRBV7-9|TRBJ1-2|13
ASSLALGTQTWDT
>TRBV7-2|TRBJ2-7|13
ASSLASGGSYEQY
>TRBV6-6|TRBJ1-2|11
ASSYSTGGGYT
>TRBV24-1|TRBJ2-1|14
ATSDLAGTGGSEQF
>TRBV29-1|TRBJ1-1|10
SVERSATEAF
>TRBV4-2|TRBJ1-5|14
ASSQETGGPNQPQH
>TRBV4-3|TRBJ1-4|14
ASSQDLTSFNEKLF
>TRBV15|TRBJ1-4|13
ATSRTRGAGEKLF
>TRBV29-1|TRBJ1-5|12
SVSQGTENQPQH
>TRBV9|TRBJ2-5|11
ASSFEDRGTQY
>TRBV30|TRBJ1-3|10
AWRTGGNTIY
>TRBV6-5|TRBJ2-1|13
ASSRTSGGSNEQF
>TRBV6-6|TRBJ1-6|13
ASSAGSMGNSPLH
>TRBV19|TRBJ1-2|15
ASSMEGQGATRYGYT
>TRBV10-2|TRBJ1-4|15
ASSPGQGVRTNEKLF